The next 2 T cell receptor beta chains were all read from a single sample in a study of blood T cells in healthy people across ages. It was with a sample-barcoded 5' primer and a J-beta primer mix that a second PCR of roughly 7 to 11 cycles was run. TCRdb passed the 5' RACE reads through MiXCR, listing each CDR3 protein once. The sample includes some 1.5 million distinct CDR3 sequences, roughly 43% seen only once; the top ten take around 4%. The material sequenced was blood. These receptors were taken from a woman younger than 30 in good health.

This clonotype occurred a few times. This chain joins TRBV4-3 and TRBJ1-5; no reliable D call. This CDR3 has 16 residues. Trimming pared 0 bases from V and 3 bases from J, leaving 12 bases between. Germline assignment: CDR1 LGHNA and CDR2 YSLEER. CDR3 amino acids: CASSQEVIRFNQPQHF. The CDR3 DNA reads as TGCGCCAGCAGCCAAGAAGTTATCAGGTTCAATCAGCCCCAGCATTTT.

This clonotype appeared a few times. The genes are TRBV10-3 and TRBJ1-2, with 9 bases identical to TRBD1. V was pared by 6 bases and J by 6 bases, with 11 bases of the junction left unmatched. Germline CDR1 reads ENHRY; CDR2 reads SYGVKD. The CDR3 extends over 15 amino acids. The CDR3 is CAIRGTGTIFNGYTF. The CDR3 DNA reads TGTGCCATCAGAGGGACAGGGACGATTTTTAATGGCTACACCTTC.